The entry below gives a single T cell receptor (beta chain) sequence along with its context. The clone's antigen remains unknown. Base qualities are not recorded, but no much larger clone differs from it by a single base. CDR1 SGHRS and CDR2 YFSETQ are derived from the germline V gene. The CDR3 contains 15 residues, cysteine and phenylalanine counted. Only the CDR3 DNA stays, 45 bases, in frame from base 1. After removal of 4 bases from V and 4 bases from J, the junction retains 6 bases not matched to a gene. The entry originates in a study of blood T cell repertoires in COVID-19 (dated by TCRdb to 2018 to 2020). In the study overall: The collaborator samples originated in the United States, Italy and Spain and spanned the acute and convalescent phases of COVID-19. The prospective study material was composed of cDNA or gDNA derived from T cells, B-cell-depleted T cells, or PBMCs. Samples came from the ongoing ImmuneRACE study (first 160 participants) plus 1,254 subjects from 6 global collaborators. Where available, HLA class I and class II types were taken from metadata supplied by the sample provider and were not determined by assay-based typing. Sample metadata almost always included a de-identified subject ID, COVID-19 status, age in years and sex. Deeply sampled blood TCRbeta repertoires from subjects exposed to, actively infected with, or recovered from COVID-19 were included in the dataset. A freely available public database, intended as a resource for researchers studying the immune response to SARS-CoV-2, is where the repertoires were released. Summary of the overall study and its limitations: The amount of clinical and demographic metadata varied by source and participant and was provided uncurated.

Another Seattle source contributed samples from volunteer blood donors who had recovered from COVID-19. Whole blood was collected in K2EDTA tubes by collaborating institutions according to the institutions' own protocols. Collaborator samples were shipped for TCRbeta analysis as frozen whole blood, isolated PBMCs, or DNA extracted from either sample type. TCRbeta CDR3 regions were amplified from genomic DNA by means of the immunoSEQ Assay, a bias-controlled multiplex PCR. In the original analysis: Within the assay, amplification of reference gene primers was used to estimate how many nucleated cells each sample contained. To quantify the absolute abundance of each unique TCRbeta CDR3 rearrangement, sequence reads were collapsed and filtered. For each sample, productive Simpson clonality was calculated as the square root of Simpson's diversity index over productive rearrangements. What TCRdb holds here is the immuneACCESS table cut down to in-frame rearrangements. Part of the clones is not present; checked against another copy, under half of the missing clones reflect an unresolved V gene, and the others are unexplained. The V and J calls and the clone size are those of that table, but D and trimming were determined from the DNA. The sample records 200,000 or so clones, 70% to 85% of which are singletons. The ten largest make up over 2% of the sample.

This chain joins TRBV5-1 to TRBJ1-2; 11 junctional bases match TRBD1. The origin of this receptor is a man aged 40-55 years who had recovered from COVID-19. The sequenced sample consisted of peripheral blood. CDR3 sequence: CASSAGTGGVYGYTF. The sequenced DNA is TGCGCCAGCAGCGCCGGGACAGGGGGTGTCTATGGCTACACCTTC.